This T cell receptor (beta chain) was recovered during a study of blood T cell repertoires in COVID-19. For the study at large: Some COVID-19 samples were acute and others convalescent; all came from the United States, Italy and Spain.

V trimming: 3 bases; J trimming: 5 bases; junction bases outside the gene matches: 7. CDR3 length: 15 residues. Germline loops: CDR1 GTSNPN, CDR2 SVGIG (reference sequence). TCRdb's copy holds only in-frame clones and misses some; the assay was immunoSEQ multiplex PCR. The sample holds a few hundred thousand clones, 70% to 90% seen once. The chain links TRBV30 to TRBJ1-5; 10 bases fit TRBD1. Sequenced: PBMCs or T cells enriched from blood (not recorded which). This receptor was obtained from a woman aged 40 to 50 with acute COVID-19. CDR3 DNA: TGTGCCTGGAGATCCGGGACAGGGGACCATCAGCCCCAGCATTTT. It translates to CAWRSGTGDHQPQHF.